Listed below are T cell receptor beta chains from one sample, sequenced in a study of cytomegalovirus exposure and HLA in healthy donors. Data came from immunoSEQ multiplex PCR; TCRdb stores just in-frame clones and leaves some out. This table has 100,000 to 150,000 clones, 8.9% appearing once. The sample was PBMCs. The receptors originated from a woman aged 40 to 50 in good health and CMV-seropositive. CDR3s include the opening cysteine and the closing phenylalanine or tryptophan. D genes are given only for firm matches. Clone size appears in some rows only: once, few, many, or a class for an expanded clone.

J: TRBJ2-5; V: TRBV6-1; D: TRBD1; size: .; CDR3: CASSDPGTGEETQYF; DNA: TGTGCCAGCAGTGACCCCGGGACAGGGGAAGAGACCCAGTACTTC
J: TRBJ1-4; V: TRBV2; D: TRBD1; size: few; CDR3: CATRQGAKEEKLFF; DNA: TGTGCCACCCGACAGGGGGCGAAGGAAGAAAAACTGTTTTTT
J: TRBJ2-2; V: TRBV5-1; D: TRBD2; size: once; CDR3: CASSLELAGAPGELFF; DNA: TGCGCCAGCAGCTTGGAACTAGCGGGGGCCCCCGGGGAGCTGTTTTTT
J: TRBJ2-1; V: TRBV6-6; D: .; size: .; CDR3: CASSYSRSGSNEQFF; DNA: TGTGCCAGCAGTTACTCGCGGTCCGGATCCAATGAGCAGTTCTTC
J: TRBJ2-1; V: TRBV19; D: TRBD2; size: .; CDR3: CASSRLAGGQVGEQFF; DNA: TGTGCCAGTAGTAGACTAGCGGGGGGGCAGGTGGGTGAGCAGTTCTTC
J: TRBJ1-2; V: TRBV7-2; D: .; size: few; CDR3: CASSLQGFIYGYTF; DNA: TGTGCCAGCAGCTTGCAGGGTTTCATCTATGGCTACACCTTC
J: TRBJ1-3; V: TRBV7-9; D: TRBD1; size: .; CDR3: CASSSDRNSGNTIYF; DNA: TGTGCCAGCAGCTCGGACAGGAACTCTGGAAACACCATATATTTT
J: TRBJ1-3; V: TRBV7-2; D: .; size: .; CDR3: CASSPTDSGNTIYF; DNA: TGTGCCAGCAGCCCGACTGACTCTGGAAACACCATATATTTT
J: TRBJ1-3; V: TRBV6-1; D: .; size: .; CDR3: CASGGSGSGNTIYF; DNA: TGTGCCAGCGGAGGGTCTGGCAGTGGAAACACCATATATTTT
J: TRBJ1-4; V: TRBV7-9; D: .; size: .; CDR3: CASSSHNEKLFF; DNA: TGTGCCAGCAGCTCCCATAATGAAAAACTGTTTTTT
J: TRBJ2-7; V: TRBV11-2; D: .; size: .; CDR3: CASSLTLTGSLYEQYF; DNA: TGTGCCAGCAGCTTAACCTTAACAGGGTCATTGTACGAGCAGTACTTC
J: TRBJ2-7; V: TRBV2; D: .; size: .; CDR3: CASSEVVANSYEQYF; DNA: TGTGCCAGCAGTGAAGTGGTAGCGAACTCCTACGAGCAGTACTTC
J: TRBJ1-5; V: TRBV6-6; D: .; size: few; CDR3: CASGPDRNQPQHF; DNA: TGTGCCAGCGGACCCGACAGGAATCAGCCCCAGCATTTT
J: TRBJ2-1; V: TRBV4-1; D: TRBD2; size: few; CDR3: CASSQGLAVTYNEQFF; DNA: TGCGCCAGCAGCCAAGGGCTAGCGGTTACCTACAATGAGCAGTTCTTC
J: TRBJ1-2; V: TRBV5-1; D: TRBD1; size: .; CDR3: CASSAETGGTYGYTF; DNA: TGCGCCAGCAGCGCTGAGACAGGGGGTACCTATGGCTACACCTTC
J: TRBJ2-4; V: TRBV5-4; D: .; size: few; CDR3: CASSSYRDGAKNIQYF; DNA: TGTGCCAGCAGCTCATACAGGGACGGGGCCAAAAACATTCAGTACTTC
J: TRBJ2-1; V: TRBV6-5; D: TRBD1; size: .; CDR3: CASSSEGGTGRFF; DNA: TGTGCCAGCAGTTCGGAGGGGGGGACAGGGAGATTCTTC
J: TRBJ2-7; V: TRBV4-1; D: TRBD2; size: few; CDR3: CASSRETSGGYEQYF; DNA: TGCGCCAGCAGCCGAGAGACTAGCGGGGGTTACGAGCAGTACTTC
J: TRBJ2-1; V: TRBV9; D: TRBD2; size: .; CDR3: CASSVDPAGLSGEQFF; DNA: TGTGCCAGCAGCGTAGATCCAGCGGGGCTATCAGGGGAGCAGTTCTTC
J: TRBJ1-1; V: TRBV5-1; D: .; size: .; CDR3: CASSLAVEAEAFF; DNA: TGCGCCAGCAGCTTGGCCGTTGAGGCTGAAGCTTTCTTT
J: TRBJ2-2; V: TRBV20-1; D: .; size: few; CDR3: CSASGWGELFF; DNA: TGCAGTGCTAGTGGCTGGGGGGAGCTGTTTTTT
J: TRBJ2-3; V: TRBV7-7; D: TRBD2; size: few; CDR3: CASSPGLGSDTQYF; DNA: TGTGCCAGCAGCCCGGGACTAGGATCAGATACGCAGTATTTT
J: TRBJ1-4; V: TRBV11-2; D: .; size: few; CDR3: CASSLVRAGEKLFF; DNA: TGTGCCAGCAGCTTAGTCCGCGCTGGTGAAAAACTGTTTTTT
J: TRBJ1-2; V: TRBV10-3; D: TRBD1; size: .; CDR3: CAISPDRDYGYTF; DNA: TGTGCCATCAGTCCGGACAGGGACTATGGCTACACCTTC
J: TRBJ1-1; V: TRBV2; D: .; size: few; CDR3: CASSEGLGGVTEAFF; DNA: TGTGCCAGCAGTGAAGGCCTAGGGGGTGTAACTGAAGCTTTCTTT
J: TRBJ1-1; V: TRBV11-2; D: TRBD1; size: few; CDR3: CASSFLQGRWTEAFF; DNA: TGTGCCAGCAGCTTTTTACAGGGGAGGTGGACTGAAGCTTTCTTT
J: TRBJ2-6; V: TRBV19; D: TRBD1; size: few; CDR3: CASSPRTGRTSGANVLTF; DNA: TGTGCCAGTAGCCCCCGGACAGGGAGAACCTCTGGGGCCAACGTCCTGACTTTC
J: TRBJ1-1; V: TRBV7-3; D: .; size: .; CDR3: CASSQVVNTEAFF; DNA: TGTGCCAGTTCCCAGGTCGTGAACACTGAAGCTTTCTTT
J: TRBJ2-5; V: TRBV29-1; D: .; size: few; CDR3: CSGQKRETQYF; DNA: TGCAGCGGACAGAAAAGGGAGACCCAGTACTTC
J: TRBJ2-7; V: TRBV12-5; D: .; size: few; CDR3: CASGPDSLLAYEQYF; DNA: TGTGCTAGTGGCCCTGACAGTCTTCTGGCCTACGAGCAGTACTTC
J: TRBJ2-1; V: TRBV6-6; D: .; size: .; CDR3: CASSSAGYNEQFF; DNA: TGTGCCAGCAGTTCAGCAGGCTACAATGAGCAGTTCTTC
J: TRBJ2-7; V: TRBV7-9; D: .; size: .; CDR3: CASSPTAAGAQF; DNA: TGTGCCAGCAGCCCTACGGCCGCGGGGGCCCAATTC
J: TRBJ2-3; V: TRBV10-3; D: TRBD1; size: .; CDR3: CAISDTGASTDTQYF; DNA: TGTGCCATCAGTGACACAGGGGCTAGCACAGATACGCAGTATTTT
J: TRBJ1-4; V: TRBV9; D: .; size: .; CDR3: CASSVGQEAHLFF; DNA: TGTGCCAGCAGCGTAGGGCAGGAGGCTCACCTGTTTTTT
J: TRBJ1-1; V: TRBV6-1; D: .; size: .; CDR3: CASSEAKGIGAEAFF; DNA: TGTGCCAGCAGTGAAGCAAAGGGGATAGGAGCTGAAGCTTTCTTT
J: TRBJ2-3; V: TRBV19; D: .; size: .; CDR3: CASSIFGAADTQYF; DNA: TGTGCCAGTAGTATTTTTGGGGCTGCAGATACGCAGTATTTT
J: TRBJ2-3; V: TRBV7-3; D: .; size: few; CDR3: CASSPPGYGTDTQYF; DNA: TGTGCCAGCAGCCCCCCAGGGTACGGCACAGATACGCAGTATTTT
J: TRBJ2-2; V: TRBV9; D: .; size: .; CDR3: CASSVPGRTGELFF; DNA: TGTGCCAGCAGCGTCCCAGGGCGGACCGGGGAGCTGTTTTTT
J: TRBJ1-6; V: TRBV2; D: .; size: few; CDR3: CASSEGVAVETLHF; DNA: TGTGCCAGCAGTGAAGGCGTCGCGGTTGAAACCCTCCACTTT
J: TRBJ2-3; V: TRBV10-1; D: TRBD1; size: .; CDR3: CASAIGDRDTDTQYF; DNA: TGCGCCAGCGCGATTGGGGACAGGGACACAGATACGCAGTATTTT
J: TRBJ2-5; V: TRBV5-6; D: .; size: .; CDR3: CASSRGGQETQYF; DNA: TGTGCCAGCAGCCGAGGGGGTCAAGAGACCCAGTACTTC
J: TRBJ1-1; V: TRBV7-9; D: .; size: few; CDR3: CASSFIYTGQAFF; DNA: TGTGCCAGCAGCTTTATATATACAGGGCAAGCTTTCTTT
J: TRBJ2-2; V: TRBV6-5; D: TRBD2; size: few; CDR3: CASSYRTSGAGELFF; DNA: TGTGCCAGCAGTTACCGGACTAGTGGGGCCGGGGAGCTGTTTTTT
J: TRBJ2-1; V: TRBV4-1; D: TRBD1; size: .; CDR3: CASSLSLGTGEFF; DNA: TGCGCCAGCAGCCTGTCACTGGGGACAGGGGAGTTCTTC
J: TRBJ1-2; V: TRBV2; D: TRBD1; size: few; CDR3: CASSDPDRGRYGYTF; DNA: TGTGCCAGCAGTGATCCGGACAGGGGACGCTATGGCTACACCTTC
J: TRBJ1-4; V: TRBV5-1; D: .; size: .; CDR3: CASRGGPNEKLFF; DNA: TGCGCCAGCCGGGGGGGCCCTAATGAAAAACTGTTTTTT
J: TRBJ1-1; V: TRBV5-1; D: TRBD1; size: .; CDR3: CASSIRSDRLNTEAFF; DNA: TGCGCCAGCAGCATTAGGTCGGACAGGCTAAACACTGAAGCTTTCTTT
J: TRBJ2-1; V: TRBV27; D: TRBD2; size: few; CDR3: CASSSPTGTSGGAVDYNEQFF; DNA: TGTGCCAGCAGTTCCCCAACCGGGACTAGCGGGGGGGCCGTCGACTACAATGAGCAGTTCTTC
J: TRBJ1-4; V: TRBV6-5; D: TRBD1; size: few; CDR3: CASSSTGLEKLFF; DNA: TGTGCCAGCAGTTCGACAGGGTTAGAAAAACTGTTTTTT
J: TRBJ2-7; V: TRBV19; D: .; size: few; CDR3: CASSITGSYEQYF; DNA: TGTGCCAGTAGTATAACCGGTTCCTACGAGCAGTACTTC
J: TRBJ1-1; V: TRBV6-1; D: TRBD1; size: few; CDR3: CASSVQGLNTEAFF; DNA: TGTGCCAGCAGTGTACAGGGGTTGAACACTGAAGCTTTCTTT
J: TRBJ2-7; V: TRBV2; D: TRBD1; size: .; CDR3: CASSERPLQGNEQYF; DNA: TGTGCCAGCAGTGAAAGGCCGCTACAGGGGAACGAGCAGTACTTC
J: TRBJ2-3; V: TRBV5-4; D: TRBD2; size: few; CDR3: CASSATSGGADTQYF; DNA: TGTGCCAGCAGCGCAACTAGCGGGGGAGCAGATACGCAGTATTTT
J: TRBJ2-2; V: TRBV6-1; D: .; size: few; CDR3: CATIWATGELFF; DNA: TGTGCCACTATTTGGGCCACCGGGGAGCTGTTTTTT
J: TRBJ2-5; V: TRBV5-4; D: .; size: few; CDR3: CASSLGWEKETQYF; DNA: TGTGCCAGCAGCTTGGGGTGGGAGAAAGAGACCCAGTACTTC
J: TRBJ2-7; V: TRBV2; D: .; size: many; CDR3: CASSQTGLGYEQYF; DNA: TGTGCCAGCAGTCAAACAGGGTTGGGGTACGAGCAGTACTTC
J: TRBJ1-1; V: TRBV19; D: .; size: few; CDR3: CASSLGRVNTEAFF; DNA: TGTGCCAGTAGTCTGGGCAGGGTGAACACTGAAGCTTTCTTT